This T cell receptor beta chain was found in a study of sequential checkpoint blockade in melanoma (dated by TCRdb to the late 2010s). Broadly, across the study: Patients were assigned by 1:1 randomization to either first-line nivolumab followed by ipilimumab (arm A) or ipilimumab followed by nivolumab (arm B). Maintenance nivolumab came after each of the two trial sequences. TCRbeta immunosequencing was performed on DNA from more than 75 pretreatment melanoma tumor samples. For about two dozen patients, matched tumor biopsies were obtained before treatment and at week 13, following single-agent nivolumab (arm A) or ipilimumab (arm B). Roughly 80% of the matched tumor biopsy pairs taken before and after treatment were from the same lesion.

Read against the paper, the sample's treatment or condition label means: randomized to nivolumab then ipilimumab (arm A) or the reverse (arm B). None of the patients in the trial had previously been given DNA-damaging chemotherapy. The samples were obtained from melanoma patients enrolled in CheckMate 064, an open-label, randomized phase II trial testing sequential checkpoint blockade. Tumor TCR sequencing used genomic DNA from formalin-fixed paraffin-embedded (FFPE) tissue samples. The immunoSEQ Assay was used to immunosequence TCRbeta CDR3 regions from genomic DNA. Genomic DNA was amplified by bias-controlled multiplex PCR before high-throughput sequencing. For the original study's pipeline: To quantify the absolute abundance of each unique TCRbeta CDR3 region, the sequences were collapsed and filtered. Clonality, defined as 1 minus Pielou's evenness, was calculated using only productive rearrangements. To compute tumor T-cell fraction, TCRbeta template counts were normalized to usable DNA, with usable DNA estimated from several housekeeping genes. A previously published method was used to identify clones whose frequencies were significantly greater in on-treatment samples than in baseline samples. The table comes from immuneACCESS by way of TCRdb, which keeps in-frame sequences with V and J called. Part of the clones is missing from these tables; in studies checked, under half for an unresolved V gene and the rest for unknown reasons. That table gives V, J and clone size, and the DNA gave D and trimming. The sample table records roughly 2,000 clones; roughly 21% of these occur just once. Jointly, the top ten make up roughly 15% of the sample.

As encoded in the germline V gene, CDR1 is SGHNT while CDR2 is YENEEA. The CDR3, from cysteine to phenylalanine, totals 15 residues. Only the CDR3 DNA is retained, 45 bases long and in frame from the first base. V is shortened by 3 bases, J by 9 bases, and the region joining them spans 20 bases. The investigation overall reported the following: Tumor T-cell fraction and clonality were found to correlate with PD-L1 staining and CD8+ T-cell counts but not with mutational load. Small sample sizes and reduced statistical power limited the analyses of tumor T-cell fraction within each arm. In the nivolumab-first arm (arm A), pretreatment tumor TIL clonality was associated with response (P = .04). Validation of the response-prediction model combining TCR metrics and mutation burden is needed in larger, independent patient cohorts. Patients with increases in tumor T-cell fraction and clonality by week 13 were approximately 30 times more likely to achieve clinical benefit.

Many counts were recorded for this clone. The specificity of this receptor is unknown. No per-base quality is available; no much larger clone lies one base away. Here the chain combines TRBV11-3 and TRBJ1-2; the D gene assignment is ambiguous. The sample was tumor tissue (inferred from file names), taken from a patient given nivolumab and ipilimumab in sequence. This clonotype was obtained from a human donor with melanoma. The base sequence is TGTGCCAGCAGCTTGGGTCGGTCAGGCCCTCTGAGCTACACCTTC. This translates into CASSLGRSGPLSYTF.